This entry features one TCR beta chain sequence. Its antigen is currently unknown. These data originate in a study of CD8 T cells in ankylosing spondylitis. Using quantitative 5'-RACE with molecular barcodes, the authors made TCR beta libraries. TCRdb reanalysed the 5' RACE reads using MiXCR and keeps one entry per CDR3 protein. The sample includes a few hundred thousand distinct CDR3 sequences, roughly 13% seen only once; the top ten take 6.8%. Study results and caveats: Within matched ankylosing spondylitis synovial fluid, disease-linked clones were reportedly significantly enriched. Ankylosing spondylitis blood seemed to carry a telltale TCR beta motif made of under ten highly homologous variants.

Germline CDR1 and CDR2: KGHDR and SFDVKD. The V and J ends lost 5 bases and 4 bases respectively, with 10 bases between them. The CDR3 runs 13 residues. This chain links TRBV24-1 with TRBJ1-2; no clear D. This sequence originates from a male donor with ankylosing spondylitis. Material for sequencing was blood, either unsorted or a sorted T cell fraction (not recorded which). In nucleotides, the CDR3 is TGTGCCACCAGTGCCGGGGTCGGCTATGGCTACACCTTC. Translated, it gives CATSAGVGYGYTF.